The sequence of this TCR beta chain was determined in a study of blood T cell repertoires in COVID-19. At the level of the study: Sites across the United States, Italy and Spain contributed samples from acute and convalescent COVID-19. PBMCs, B-cell-depleted T cells, or T cells were the source of the cDNA or gDNA that made up the material.

This CDR3 comprises 14 residues. Trimming left V 2 bases short and J 2 bases short, with 12 bases between. The germline gives CDR1 GTSNPN, CDR2 SVGIG (reference sequence). The authors' processing: From reference gene primer amplification, estimates of nucleated cell counts were derived. The repertoire was sequenced with immunoSEQ multiplex PCR; TCRdb's copy has only in-frame clones and lacks some. The D gene and trimming were derived from the DNA, and the V and J assignments and clone size from that table. The sample lists roughly 130,000 clones; roughly 80% were seen once. The TCR sequence derives from a man aged 45-60 years with acute or convalescent COVID-19. V is TRBV30 and J is TRBJ1-2; weak D call: TRBD1 (5 bases). Sequencing was performed on peripheral blood. DNA for the CDR3: TGTGCCTGGAGTATCGGCAGGGCCAACTATGGCTACACCTTC. Encoded protein: CAWSIGRANYGYTF.